The source of this T cell receptor beta chain is a study of T cell repertoires in cytomegalovirus infection. Study at large: Selected CMV epitopes included recently identified HLA-C-restricted ones as well as well-studied HLA-B-restricted ones. From public TCR beta signatures came an indication of both CMV infection and matching HLA type. Findings of the study overall: Predominance within the ex vivo response was attributable to HLA-C-restricted CMV-specific TCR beta clonotypes. Cumulative frequency (of public TCR beta family members) identified carriers of CMV plus the relevant HLA.

TCRdb analysed the reads with MiXCR anew, one entry per CDR3 protein. The sample shows 640,000 or so distinct CDR3 sequences, around 30% of them seen only once. Of note for this clonotype: No antigen is known for it.

The CDR3 covers 15 residues. CDR1 and CDR2 from the germline V gene are DFQATT and SNEGSKA (reference sequence). Between the trimmed V and J ends, which lost 1 base and 3 bases, there was a span of 16 bases. This clonotype was sampled from a human donor in good health (CMV status not recorded). Some clones in this sample may be carry-over from other donors' samples. The chain employs TRBV20-1 and TRBJ2-7; the D is unclear. Sequenced here: cultured PBMCs, sampled from culture after CMV antigen stimulation. The CDR3 reads CSARGVQQAHYEQYF. In nucleotides, the CDR3 is TGCAGTGCTAGAGGGGTCCAGCAGGCACACTACGAGCAGTACTTC.